These T cell receptor beta chains were read from a single sample in a study of blood T cell repertoires in COVID-19. Only in-frame clones appear in the TCRdb table, and some are missing; sequencing was by immunoSEQ multiplex PCR. The sample records around 63,000 clones, around 81% being singletons. Sequencing used peripheral blood. The receptors shown here come from a man in his sixties with acute or convalescent COVID-19. CDR3s include the opening cysteine and the closing phenylalanine or tryptophan. Fields, in order: V gene, CDR3 protein.

TRBV14 CASSPAGLNSPLHF
TRBV5-1 CASSLQTGSTEAFF
TRBV27 CASSVRPRGATNEKLFF
TRBV30 CAWSPPGEAFF
TRBV19 CASSAGTSGGQPQHF
TRBV19 CASSFRAGGEETQYF
TRBV18 CASSPGSGLREQYF
TRBV13 CASSSQGTGNEKLFF
TRBV20-1 CSASWRGPHNEQFF
TRBV5-6 CASIGQGRDYGYTF
TRBV9 CASSSRQGVYGYTF
TRBV5-1 CASSLNPAADTQYF
TRBV6-5 CASSSRRTQNTEAFF
TRBV5-1 CASSPSGADYGYTF
TRBV7-8 CASSLAADTQYF
TRBV19 CASRDRNSGANVLTF
TRBV27 CASHKAGGGQFF
TRBV6-5 CATQGVGQPQHF
TRBV2 CASRGDRREKLFF
TRBV28 CASSPLAGGLGEQFF
TRBV5-4 CASSHAGGQETQYF
TRBV2 CASNPGGRYEQYF
TRBV6-2/TRBV6-3 CASSSGTGVTGELFF
TRBV12-3/TRBV12-4 CASSSNQPQHF
TRBV6-5 CASSYSTGGRTSRFF
TRBV5-1 CASSQRTGSVEAFF
TRBV29-1 CSGLITDTQYF
TRBV10-3 CAISESTGANNQPQHF
TRBV20-1 CSASLLAGGQESYNEQFF
TRBV5-6 CASRPDSAPNGNQPQHF
TRBV11-3 CASSLGVAGDYNEQFF
TRBV12-3/TRBV12-4 CASRTYTGELFF
TRBV19 CASSYRRQGMGTGELFF
TRBV6-5 CASSYEKNSPLHF
TRBV9 CASSVLTGGETQYF
TRBV5-1 CASSLVQGAGTEAFF
TRBV7-3 CASSLRQEETQYF
TRBV7-2 CASSSDRATGNEKFF
TRBV10-3 CAITHSGSSTDTQYF
TRBV30 CAYQTGVGSSPLHF
TRBV19 CASQAIAIAGGTDTQYF
TRBV14 CASSQGQGKYEQYF
TRBV6-5 CASSLHMEGSEQYF
TRBV5-1 CASSFESTGGGEQYF
TRBV14 CASSQETPLWNEQFF
TRBV5-1 CASSLEGGANTGELFF
TRBV15 CATSTTGDQPQHF
TRBV28 CASSTTGGNTIYF
TRBV11-2 CASSSRGQQNSPLHF
TRBV5-6 CASSATGAGTGNTIYF
TRBV27 CASSSSGNQPQHF
TRBV7-2 CASSLTGVNTIYF
TRBV10-3 CATRLQGRGVELFF
TRBV6-6 CASGTGGGQPQHF
TRBV19 CASSITQVNNEQFF
TRBV5-1 CASSGGDRGPYEQYF
TRBV18 CASSPPGQGATQHF
TRBV6-6 CATNRGGYYEQYF
TRBV3-1/TRBV3-2 CASSQGTSGGPGLGTQYF
TRBV4-1 CASSQDTGGLYEQYF